These 30 T cell receptor beta chains share one sample of origin, sequenced in a study of T cells in tuberculosis (dated by TCRdb to about 2018). Receptor libraries were prepared by the immunoSEQ multiplex PCR assay. As stored in TCRdb, this immuneACCESS dataset retains in-frame rearrangements with V and J assigned. A fraction of the clones does not appear; measured against another copy, unresolved V genes explain less than half of the discrepancy, and the remainder lacks a known reason. The sample table holds more than 35,000 clones, of which nearly 95% were seen once. Roughly 7% of the sample lies in the top ten. Input material: PBMCs. The receptors originated from a donor between 10 and 35 years old with latent tuberculosis or without tuberculosis infection.

The J gene is TRBJ1-2, the V gene TRBV5-1; 10 bases align to TRBD1. The CDR3 totals 16 residues. J lost 0 bases, V lost 4 bases, and 6 bases had no gene match. Looked up from germline, CDR1 is SGHRS and CDR2 is YFSETQ. CDR3 residues: CASSRQTGGSNYGYTF. The CDR3 nucleotides read TGCGCCAGCAGCCGCCAGACAGGGGGCTCTAACTATGGCTACACCTTC.

V is TRBV2 and J is TRBJ1-1; the match to TRBD1 covers 7 bases. V lost 5 bases to trimming and J lost 5 bases; unmatched junction nucleotides: 5. Per germline, CDR1 SNHLY and CDR2 FYNNEI. The CDR3 covers 13 residues. Here the CDR3 DNA reads TGTGCCAGCAGTAGACAGGGAAGGACTGAAGCTTTCTTT. Amino acid sequence: CASSRQGRTEAFF.

The J gene is TRBJ1-1, the V gene TRBV6-5; 7 bases align to TRBD1. CDR1 and CDR2 from the germline V gene are MNHEY and SVGAGI. This CDR3 contains 14 residues. V lost 2 bases, J lost 3 bases, and 3 bases stayed unmatched. Here the CDR3 reads CASSYRDSDTEAFF. The DNA for the CDR3 is TGTGCCAGCAGTTACCGGGACAGCGACACTGAAGCTTTCTTT.

This clone was found once. The chain's CDR3 is CASSYSRGPRQPQHF. The CDR3 nucleotides are TGTGCCAGCAGTTACAGCAGGGGACCCCGCCAGCCCCAGCATTTT. The V gene is TRBV6-5, the J gene TRBJ1-5, with a tentative D call TRBD1 (6 bases). V was trimmed by 2 bases and J by 7 bases, leaving 15 bases between them. The CDR3 covers 15 residues. Germline lookup yields CDR1 MNHEY and CDR2 SVGAGI.

V gene TRBV19 combines with J gene TRBJ2-3; TRBD2 is a possible D gene (6 bases). The CDR3 totals 15 residues. Germline loops: CDR1 LNHDA, CDR2 SQIVND (reference sequence). V was trimmed by 6 bases and J by 3 bases, leaving 16 bases between them. The CDR3 DNA reads TGTGCCAGTAGACTGGAGGGATTAAGGACAGATACGCAGTATTTT. Its translation is CASRLEGLRTDTQYF.

V usage is TRBV6-1 and J usage is TRBJ1-2, with TRBD1 identical over 12 bases. CDR1 and CDR2 from the germline V gene are MNHNS and SASEGT. The V segment lost 6 bases and the J segment 2 bases; nucleotides outside the gene matches: 16. This CDR3 has 19 residues. CDR3 bases: TGTGCCAGCAGCGAACTTGCCGGGACAGGGGGCTGGGAGAACTATGGCTACACCTTC. This translates into CASSELAGTGGWENYGYTF.

The V gene is TRBV30, the J gene TRBJ2-2; 8 nucleotides line up with TRBD1. Per germline, CDR1 GTSNPN and CDR2 SVGIG (reference sequence). There are 16 residues in the CDR3. V gave up 3 bases and J gave up 1 base; unmatched junction bases: 7. CDR3 residues: CAWRGRGQENTGELFF. The DNA for the CDR3 is TGTGCCTGGAGGGGCAGGGGACAGGAGAACACCGGGGAGCTGTTTTTT.

The chain couples TRBV18 to TRBJ2-1, with 7 bases fitting TRBD1. V was pared by 2 bases and J by 2 bases, with 3 bases of the junction left unmatched. The CDR3 is 15 amino acids. Germline CDR1 and CDR2: KGHSH and LQKENI. The CDR3 loop is CASSPEQGTYNEQFF. For the CDR3, the DNA is TGTGCCAGCTCACCAGAACAGGGGACCTACAATGAGCAGTTCTTC.

The V call is TRBV6-4, the J call TRBJ2-1; the match to TRBD2 covers 12 bases. The germline V gene encodes CDR1 MRHNA and CDR2 SNTAGT. The CDR3 length is 16 residues. V lost 2 bases and J lost 6; bases outside the gene matches: 5. The CDR3 here is CASSDPASGGGNEQFF. CDR3 nucleotides: TGTGCCAGCAGTGACCCAGCTAGCGGGGGGGGCAATGAGCAGTTCTTC.

The chain joins TRBV30 to TRBJ2-7; TRBD2 might be the D (6 bases). The CDR3 consists of 14 residues. The germline V and J ends were trimmed by 3 bases and 7 bases, with 19 bases remaining between them. Germline V lookup: CDR1 GTSNPN, CDR2 SVGIG (reference sequence). CDR3 region: CAWRDGLPRREQYF. CDR3 bases: TGTGCCTGGAGAGACGGACTACCCCGGCGGGAGCAGTACTTC.

The chain couples TRBV27 to TRBJ2-3; a possible D gene is TRBD1 (7 bases). V was trimmed by 5 bases and J by 3 bases, leaving 12 bases between them. CDR3 length: 14 amino acids. Germline V gene data show CDR1 as MNHEY and CDR2 as SMNVEV (reference sequence). CDR3 in amino acids: CASSTRGRTDTQYF. In DNA form, the CDR3 reads TGTGCCAGCAGTACCAGGGGGAGGACAGATACGCAGTATTTT.

This clone is a singleton in its sample. This chain connects TRBV5-4 to TRBJ1-2; 7 nucleotides agree with TRBD1. The CDR3 runs to 13 residues. Trimming removed 4 bases from V and 7 bases from J; junction bases left unmatched: 7. Germline V gene data show CDR1 as SGHNT and CDR2 as YYREEE (reference sequence). The DNA of the CDR3 is TGTGCCAGCAGCGTAGACAGGGAGTTTGGCTACACCTTC. As protein: CASSVDREFGYTF.

V and J are TRBV7-2 and TRBJ1-2; 10 bases are a match to TRBD1. Germline values: CDR1 SGHTA, CDR2 FQGNSA. The CDR3 runs to 13 residues. Trimming cost V 6 bases and J 7 bases; bases outside gene matches: 5. The CDR3 here is CASRLGQGSGYTF. CDR3 DNA: TGTGCCAGCAGACTGGGACAGGGGTCTGGCTACACCTTC.

The chain links TRBV25-1 to TRBJ2-1; 10 bases align to TRBD1. CDR1 and CDR2 from the germline V gene are MGHDK and SYGVNS. The CDR3 runs 15 residues. J was trimmed by 5 bases and V by 3 bases; bases with no gene match: 4. The DNA of the CDR3 is TGTGCCAGCAGTGAGCCTGGACAGGGGGACAATGAGCAGTTCTTC. Translation: CASSEPGQGDNEQFF.

The chain uses TRBV4-1 and TRBJ1-5, with D possibly matching TRBD1 (5 bases). This CDR3 has 15 residues. Deletions cut 1 base from V and 5 bases from J, with 12 bases between. Germline values: CDR1 MGHRA, CDR2 YSYEKL. CDR3 DNA: TGCGCCAGCAGCCAAGGGACAAGTGCAGATCAGCCCCAGCATTTT. It codes for CASSQGTSADQPQHF.

The V gene is TRBV19, the J gene TRBJ2-2; 7 bases align to TRBD1. The CDR3 has 13 residues. Trimming removed 6 bases from V and 6 bases from J; junction bases left unmatched: 4. The germline V gene has CDR1 LNHDA and CDR2 SQIVND (reference sequence). This CDR3 is CASSKGAAGELFF. The CDR3 DNA reads TGTGCCAGTAGCAAGGGGGCTGCCGGGGAGCTGTTTTTT.

The J gene is TRBJ1-1, the V gene TRBV4-3; tentative D call: TRBD1 (5 bases). Trimming removed 0 bases at V and 3 bases at J, with 11 bases between. CDR3 length: 15 residues. CDR1 LGHNA and CDR2 YSLEER come from the germline V gene. The CDR3 coding sequence is TGCGCCAGCAGCCAAGATAGCAGGGAGGACACTGAAGCTTTCTTT. It yields the protein CASSQDSREDTEAFF.

The V and J genes are TRBV9 and TRBJ1-5, with 7 bases that match TRBD1. The CDR3 consists of 15 residues. V trimming: 3 bases; J trimming: 4 bases; junction bases outside the gene matches: 7. The germline gives CDR1 SGDLS, CDR2 YYNGEE. The CDR3 coding sequence is TGTGCCAGCAGCGCGCAGGGGGACGGGAATCAGCCCCAGCATTTT. It codes for CASSAQGDGNQPQHF.

This chain links TRBV6-1 with TRBJ1-2; 7 bases are a match to TRBD1. The CDR3 spans 14 residues. V lost 6 bases and J lost 0; bases outside the gene matches: 4. Germline assignment: CDR1 MNHNS and CDR2 SASEGT. The DNA of the CDR3 is TGTGCCAGCAGGTACAGGGGAGCTAACTATGGCTACACCTTC. It codes for CASRYRGANYGYTF.

V and J are TRBV5-1 and TRBJ1-2, with 11 bases aligning to TRBD1. The CDR3 runs 17 residues. With 0 bases clipped from V and 3 bases from J, the junction kept 7 bases outside the gene matches. Per germline, CDR1 SGHRS and CDR2 YFSETQ. DNA for the CDR3: TGCGCCAGCAGCTTGGCCGTCGGGACAGGGGGGTACTATGGCTACACCTTC. This codes for CASSLAVGTGGYYGYTF.

The chain recombines TRBV10-3 with TRBJ2-3; no clear D. The CDR3 runs to 16 residues. Germline V gene lookup returns CDR1 ENHRY and CDR2 SYGVKD. V was pared by 2 bases and J by 2 bases, with 14 bases between. The CDR3 bases are TGTGCCATCAGTGAGACCAGTGGGCAGTTCACAGATACGCAGTATTTT. It specifies CAISETSGQFTDTQYF.

This clone was counted once. The chain recombines TRBV7-9 with TRBJ1-4, with D tentatively TRBD1 (6 bases). This CDR3 is built from 15 residues. The V and J ends lost 1 base and 4 bases respectively, with 10 bases between them. CDR1 is SEHNR and CDR2 is FQNEAQ in the germline V gene (reference sequence). CDR3 loop: CASSLGTADNEKLFF. Written as DNA, the CDR3 is TGTGCCAGCAGCTTAGGGACAGCCGATAATGAAAAACTGTTTTTT.

This chain links TRBV6-1 with TRBJ1-2; no firm D call. The germline V gene encodes CDR1 MNHNS and CDR2 SASEGT. CDR3 length equals 11 residues. V lost 5 bases and J lost 3, with 4 bases in between. In DNA form, the CDR3 reads TGTGCCAGCAGTCACTACTATGGCTACACCTTC. Translated, it gives CASSHYYGYTF.

The chain recombines TRBV6-5 with TRBJ2-1; 13 bases align to TRBD2. CDR1 MNHEY and CDR2 SVGAGI come from the germline V gene. The CDR3 sequence is 14 residues long. V trimming: 5 bases; J trimming: 8 bases; junction bases outside the gene matches: 3. The CDR3 loop reads CASSAGTSGDEQFF. DNA of the CDR3: TGTGCCAGCAGTGCCGGGACTAGCGGGGATGAGCAGTTCTTC.

V and J are TRBV5-1 and TRBJ2-7; TRBD2 matches 11 bases. CDR1 SGHRS and CDR2 YFSETQ come from the germline V gene. The CDR3 is made up of 14 amino acids. V lost 4 bases, J lost 4 bases, and 4 bases stayed unmatched. The CDR3 is CASSELAGAYEQYF. The CDR3 DNA follows: TGCGCCAGCAGCGAACTAGCGGGGGCATACGAGCAGTACTTC.

This rearrangement joins TRBV7-3 to TRBJ1-2, with unresolved D. Germline-derived CDR1 and CDR2 are SGHTA and FQGTGA. The CDR3 sequence is 13 residues long. V lost 5 bases and J lost 2, with 9 bases in between. The CDR3 reads CASSPGLNYGYTF. The CDR3 DNA follows: TGTGCCAGCAGCCCAGGATTAAACTATGGCTACACCTTC.

The V and J genes are TRBV5-4 and TRBJ2-1; 8 nucleotides agree with TRBD2. CDR1 is SGHNT and CDR2 is YYREEE in the germline V gene (reference sequence). V lost 10 bases, J lost 4 bases, and 10 bases stayed unmatched. The CDR3 is made up of 14 amino acids. The CDR3 bases are TGTGCCGGGAGCGGGGGTCGAGTTTACAATGAGCAGTTCTTC. Translated: CAGSGGRVYNEQFF.

The CDR3 loop is CASSTKGWRAGEQFF. CDR3 nucleotides: TGTGCCAGCAGCACCAAAGGGTGGAGGGCGGGTGAGCAGTTCTTC. The rearrangement uses TRBV7-9 and TRBJ2-1, with D possibly TRBD2 on 6 matching bases. CDR3 length: 15 residues. Trimming took off 5 bases at V and 9 bases at J, with 20 bases between the two ends. The germline CDR1 and CDR2 sequences are SEHNR and FQNEAQ (reference sequence).

The chain recombines TRBV5-4 with TRBJ2-5; 10 bases are a match to TRBD1. From germline, CDR1 is SGHNT and CDR2 YYREEE (reference sequence). Trimming at V came to 5 bases and at J to 5 bases, leaving 9 bases not matched to a gene. This CDR3 region has 15 residues. The CDR3 protein is CASSLRQGAGETQYF. The CDR3 bases are TGTGCCAGCAGTCTAAGACAGGGGGCAGGGGAGACCCAGTACTTC.

This clone was observed once. The chain uses TRBV6-1 and TRBJ1-5; D is unclear. Germline values: CDR1 MNHNS, CDR2 SASEGT. CDR3 length: 13 residues. V lost 3 bases and J 7 bases, leaving 10 bases between the germline ends. The CDR3 sequence: CASSDYAGQPQHF. In nucleotides, the CDR3 is TGTGCCAGCAGTGATTACGCTGGCCAGCCCCAGCATTTT.